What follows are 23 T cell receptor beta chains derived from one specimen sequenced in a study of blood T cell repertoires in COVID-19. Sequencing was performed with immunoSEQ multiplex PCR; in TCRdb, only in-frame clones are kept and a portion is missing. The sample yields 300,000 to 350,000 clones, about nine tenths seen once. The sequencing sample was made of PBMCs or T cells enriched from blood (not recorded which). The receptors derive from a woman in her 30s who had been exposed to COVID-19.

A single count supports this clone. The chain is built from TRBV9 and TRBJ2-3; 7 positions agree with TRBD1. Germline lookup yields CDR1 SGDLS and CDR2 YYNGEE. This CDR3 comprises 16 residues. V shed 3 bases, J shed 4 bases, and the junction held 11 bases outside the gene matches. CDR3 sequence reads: CASSAEVGGEPDTQYF. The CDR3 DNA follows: TGTGCCAGCAGCGCAGAGGTAGGGGGCGAACCAGATACGCAGTATTTT. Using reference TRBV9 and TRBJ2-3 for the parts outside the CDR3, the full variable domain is DSGVTQTPKHLITATGQRVTLRCSPRSGDLSVYWYQQSLDQGLQFLIQYYNGEERAKGNILERFSAQQFPDLHSELNLSSLELGDSALYFCASSAEVGGEPDTQYFGPGTRLTVL.

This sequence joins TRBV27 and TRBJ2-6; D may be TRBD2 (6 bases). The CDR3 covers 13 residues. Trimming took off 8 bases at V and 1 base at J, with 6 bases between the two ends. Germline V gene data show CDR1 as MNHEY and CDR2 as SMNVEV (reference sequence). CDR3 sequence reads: CASAGSGANVLTF. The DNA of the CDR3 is TGTGCCAGCGCGGGATCTGGGGCCAACGTCCTGACTTTC.

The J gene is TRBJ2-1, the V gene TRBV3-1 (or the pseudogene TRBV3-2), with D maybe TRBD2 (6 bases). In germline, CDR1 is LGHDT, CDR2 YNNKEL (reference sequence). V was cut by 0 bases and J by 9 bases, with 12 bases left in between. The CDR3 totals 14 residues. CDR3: CASSQDLLASEQFF. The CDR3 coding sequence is TGTGCCAGCAGCCAAGATTTGCTAGCGTCTGAGCAGTTCTTC.

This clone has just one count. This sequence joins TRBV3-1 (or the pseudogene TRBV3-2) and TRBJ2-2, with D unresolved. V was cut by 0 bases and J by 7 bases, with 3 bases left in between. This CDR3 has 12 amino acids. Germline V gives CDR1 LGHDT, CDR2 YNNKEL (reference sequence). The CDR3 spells CASSQDVGELFF. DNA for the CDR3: TGTGCCAGCAGCCAAGACGTCGGGGAGCTGTTTTTT.

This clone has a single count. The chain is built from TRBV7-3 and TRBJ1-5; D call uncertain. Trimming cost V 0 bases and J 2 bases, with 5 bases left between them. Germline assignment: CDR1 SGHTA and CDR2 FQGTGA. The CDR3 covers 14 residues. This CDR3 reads CASSLTGGNQPQHF. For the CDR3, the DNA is TGTGCCAGCAGCTTAACCGGGGGCAATCAGCCCCAGCATTTT.

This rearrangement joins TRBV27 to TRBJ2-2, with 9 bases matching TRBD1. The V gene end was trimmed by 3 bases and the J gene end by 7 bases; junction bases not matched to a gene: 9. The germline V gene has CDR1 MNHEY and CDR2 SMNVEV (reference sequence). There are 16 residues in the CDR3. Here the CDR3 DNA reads TGTGCCAGCAGTTTGGCCGGGACAGGGCAGTTCGGGGAGCTGTTTTTT. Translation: CASSLAGTGQFGELFF.

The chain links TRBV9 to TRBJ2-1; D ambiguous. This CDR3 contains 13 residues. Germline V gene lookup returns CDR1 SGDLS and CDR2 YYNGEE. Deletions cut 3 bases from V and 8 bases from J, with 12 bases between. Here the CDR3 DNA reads TGTGCCAGCAGCGCCCCCGAGTCCTATGAGCAGTTCTTC. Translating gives CASSAPESYEQFF.

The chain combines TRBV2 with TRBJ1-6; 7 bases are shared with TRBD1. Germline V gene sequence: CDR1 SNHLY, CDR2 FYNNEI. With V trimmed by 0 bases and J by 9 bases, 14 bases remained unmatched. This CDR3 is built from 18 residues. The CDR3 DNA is TGTGCCAGCAGTGAAGCGCTTGGGGACAGTCTGTCTACTTCACCCCTCCACTTT. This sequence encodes CASSEALGDSLSTSPLHF.

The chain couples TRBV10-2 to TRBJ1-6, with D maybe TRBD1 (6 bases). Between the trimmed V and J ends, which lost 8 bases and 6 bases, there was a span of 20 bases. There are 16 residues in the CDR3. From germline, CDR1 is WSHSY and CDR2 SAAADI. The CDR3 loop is CASSRQAPSLNSPLHF. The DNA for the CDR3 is TGCGCCAGCTCAAGACAGGCCCCGTCTCTTAATTCACCCCTCCACTTT.

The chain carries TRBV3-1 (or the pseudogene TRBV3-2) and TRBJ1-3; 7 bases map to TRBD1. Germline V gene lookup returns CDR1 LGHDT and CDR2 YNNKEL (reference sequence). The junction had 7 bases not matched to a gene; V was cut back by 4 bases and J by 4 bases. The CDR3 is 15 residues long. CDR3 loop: CASSLETGSGNTIYF. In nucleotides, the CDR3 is TGTGCCAGCAGCCTAGAGACAGGGTCAGGAAACACCATATATTTT.

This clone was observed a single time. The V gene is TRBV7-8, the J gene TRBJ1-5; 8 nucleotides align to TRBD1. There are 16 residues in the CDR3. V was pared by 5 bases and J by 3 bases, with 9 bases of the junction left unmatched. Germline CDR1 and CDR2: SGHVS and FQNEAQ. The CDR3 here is CASSLGDRGPNQPQHF. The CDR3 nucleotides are TGTGCCAGCAGCCTAGGTGACAGGGGACCCAATCAGCCCCAGCATTTT.

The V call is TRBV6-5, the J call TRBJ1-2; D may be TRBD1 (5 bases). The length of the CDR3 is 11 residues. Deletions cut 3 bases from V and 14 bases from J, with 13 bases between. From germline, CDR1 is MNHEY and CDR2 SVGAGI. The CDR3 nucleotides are TGTGCCAGCAGTTATTGGGGCGGTGCTACCTTC. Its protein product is CASSYWGGATF.

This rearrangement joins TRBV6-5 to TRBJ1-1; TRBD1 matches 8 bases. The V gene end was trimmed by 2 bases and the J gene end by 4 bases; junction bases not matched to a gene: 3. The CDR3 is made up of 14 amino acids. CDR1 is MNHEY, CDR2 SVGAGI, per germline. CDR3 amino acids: CASSYETGATEAFF. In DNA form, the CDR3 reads TGTGCCAGCAGTTACGAGACAGGGGCCACTGAAGCTTTCTTT.

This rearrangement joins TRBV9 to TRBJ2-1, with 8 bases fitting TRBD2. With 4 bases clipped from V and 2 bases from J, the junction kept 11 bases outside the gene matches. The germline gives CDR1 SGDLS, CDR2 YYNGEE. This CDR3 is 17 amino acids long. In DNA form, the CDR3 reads TGTGCCAGCAGCACGGGGGGGTATGATTGGCCCTACAATGAGCAGTTCTTC. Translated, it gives CASSTGGYDWPYNEQFF.

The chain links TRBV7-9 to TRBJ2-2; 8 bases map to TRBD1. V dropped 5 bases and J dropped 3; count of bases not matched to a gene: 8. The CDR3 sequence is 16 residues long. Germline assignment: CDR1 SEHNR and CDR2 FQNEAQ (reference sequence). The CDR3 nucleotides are TGTGCCAGCAGCGGTCCCAGGGGGCTGGACACCGGGGAGCTGTTTTTT. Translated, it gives CASSGPRGLDTGELFF.

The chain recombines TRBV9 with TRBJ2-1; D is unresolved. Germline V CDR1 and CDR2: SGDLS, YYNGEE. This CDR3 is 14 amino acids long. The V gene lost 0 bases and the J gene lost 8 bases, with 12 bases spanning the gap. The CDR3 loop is CASSVVPVFDEQFF. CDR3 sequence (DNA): TGTGCCAGCAGCGTAGTCCCGGTTTTCGATGAGCAGTTCTTC. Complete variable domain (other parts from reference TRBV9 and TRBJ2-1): DSGVTQTPKHLITATGQRVTLRCSPRSGDLSVYWYQQSLDQGLQFLIQYYNGEERAKGNILERFSAQQFPDLHSELNLSSLELGDSALYFCASSVVPVFDEQFFGPGTRLTVL.

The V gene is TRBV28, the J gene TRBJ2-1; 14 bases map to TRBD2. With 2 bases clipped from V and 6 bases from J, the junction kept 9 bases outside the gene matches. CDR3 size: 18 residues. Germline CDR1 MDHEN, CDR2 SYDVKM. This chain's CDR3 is CASSLGTSGSFYSNEQFF. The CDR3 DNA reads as TGTGCCAGCAGTTTAGGGACTAGCGGGAGTTTTTATAGCAATGAGCAGTTCTTC. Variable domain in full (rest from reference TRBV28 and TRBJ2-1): DVKVTQSSRYLVKRTGEKVFLECVQDMDHENMFWYRQDPGLGLRLIYFSYDVKMKEKGDIPEGYSVSREKKERFSLILESASTNQTSMYLCASSLGTSGSFYSNEQFFGPGTRLTVL.

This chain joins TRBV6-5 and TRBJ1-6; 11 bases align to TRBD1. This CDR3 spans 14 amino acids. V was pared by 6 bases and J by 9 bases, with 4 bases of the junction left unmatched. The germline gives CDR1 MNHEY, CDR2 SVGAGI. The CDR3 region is CASSSDRGLSPLHF. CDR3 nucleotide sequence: TGTGCCAGCAGCTCGGACAGGGGGCTTTCACCCCTCCACTTT.

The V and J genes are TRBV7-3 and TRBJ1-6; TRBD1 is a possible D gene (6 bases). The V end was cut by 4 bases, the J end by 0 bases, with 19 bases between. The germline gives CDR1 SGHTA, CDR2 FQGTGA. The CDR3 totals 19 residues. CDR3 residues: CASSSRWTDKFSYNSPLHF. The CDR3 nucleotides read TGTGCCAGCAGCTCCCGTTGGACAGACAAGTTCTCCTATAATTCACCCCTCCACTTT.

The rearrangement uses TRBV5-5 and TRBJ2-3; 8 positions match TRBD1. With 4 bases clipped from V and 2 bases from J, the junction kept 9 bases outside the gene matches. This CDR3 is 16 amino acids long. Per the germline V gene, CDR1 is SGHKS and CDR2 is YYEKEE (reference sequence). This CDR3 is CASSTQGAWNTDTQYF. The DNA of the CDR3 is TGTGCCAGCAGCACTCAGGGGGCTTGGAACACAGATACGCAGTATTTT.

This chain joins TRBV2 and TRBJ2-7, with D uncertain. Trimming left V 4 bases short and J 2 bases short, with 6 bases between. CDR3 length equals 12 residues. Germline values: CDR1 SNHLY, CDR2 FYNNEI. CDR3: CASSGGAYEQYF. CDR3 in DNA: TGTGCCAGCAGTGGAGGCGCCTACGAGCAGTACTTC.

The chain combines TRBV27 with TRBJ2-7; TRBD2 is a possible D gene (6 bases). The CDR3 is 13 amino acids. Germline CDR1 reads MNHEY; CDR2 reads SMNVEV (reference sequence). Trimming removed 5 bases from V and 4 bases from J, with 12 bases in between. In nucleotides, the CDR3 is TGTGCCAGCAGTCCGGGTGGGGGGTACGAGCAGTACTTC. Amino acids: CASSPGGGYEQYF.

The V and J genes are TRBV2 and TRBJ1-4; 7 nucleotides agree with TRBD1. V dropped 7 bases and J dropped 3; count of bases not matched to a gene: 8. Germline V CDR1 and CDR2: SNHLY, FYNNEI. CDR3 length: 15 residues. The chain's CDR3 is CASNRDSGANEKLFF. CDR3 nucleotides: TGTGCCAGCAACAGGGACAGCGGTGCTAATGAAAAACTGTTTTTT.